This T cell receptor (beta chain) was observed in a study of early T cells in non-severe SARS-CoV-2 infection (dated by TCRdb to the early 2020s). In the study overall: TCR sequencing used bulk RNA from unsorted whole blood, so alpha and beta chains could not be paired.

The paper as a whole reports these results and caveats: VDJdb matching was skewed toward anti-spike CD8 responses and likely underestimated virus-specific expansions, missing private and CD4 specificities.

Library method: 5' RACE. The listed sequencing device is NextSeq 500. In the TCR library protocol, unique molecular identifiers were attached to individual cDNA molecules to correct for PCR bias and sequencing error. Sequencing covered both TCR alpha and beta chains, and within each sample the abundances of alpha and beta sequences were tightly co-correlated. In the paper's pipeline: V gene, J gene and CDR3 annotation of TCR sequences was performed with Decombinator V4. TCRs were defined as expanded if a significant change between any two time points was detected under a Poisson model with p below 0.0001. TCR abundances were normalised to the total number of TCRs sequenced per sample and were expressed as counts per million. MAIT TCRs were defined by TRAV1-2 paired with TRAJ12, TRAJ20 or TRAJ33, and iNKT TCRs by TRAV10 paired with TRAJ18. VDJdb, accessed on 1 November 2021, was searched for TCRs annotated for CMV, EBV and SARS-CoV-2, and TCRs annotated for more than one antigen were excluded. TCRdb applied fastp at Q25 and MiXCR to the public reads, then kept only in-frame beta chains. Each entry merges the rows of one CDR3 protein and shows their most common DNA and genes. For this entry, the V and J calls and clone size follow TCRdb and not the study's own pipeline. This sample lists tens of thousands of distinct CDR3 sequences; 8% to 9.5% were detected once. The leading ten clones occupy 17% of the sample.

This clonotype was observed many times. Its target antigen remains unknown. Within one base of it there is no much larger clone, and no base qualities were kept. Reading from cysteine to phenylalanine, the CDR3 counts 13 amino acids. The kept DNA is CDR3 alone, 39 bases in frame from the first base. V is shortened by 5 bases, J by 7 bases, and the region joining them spans 11 bases. CDR1 and CDR2, looked up from the germline V gene, are SGHTA and FQGTGA. The study was a case-control design nested within a healthcare worker cohort in London, UK, with weekly nasopharyngeal swab PCR tests and blood sampling. Between 23 and 31 March 2020, the week of the UK lockdown, healthcare workers were enrolled and then followed up weekly for as long as 16 weeks.

This chain is built from TRBV7-3 and TRBJ2-2; the D gene assignment is ambiguous. The sample comprised whole blood. The receptor was isolated from an adult who was a healthcare worker with PCR-confirmed SARS-CoV-2 infection or an uninfected control (not recorded which). The CDR3: CASSPFDIGELFF. The DNA is as follows: TGTGCCAGCAGCCCATTCGACATCGGGGAGCTGTTTTTT.